This T cell receptor (delta chain) was recorded in a study of γδ T cells in repeated Plasmodium falciparum infection. Overall study context: Samples were taken at baseline, before some infections, and 21 days after each.

On this clone itself: TCRdb attributes to this sequence the protein of a much larger clone, which differs from the DNA translation at residue 16; a read error is likely, and the protein displayed is translated from the DNA.

CDR1 and CDR2 (germline): TSWWSYY, QGS. CDR3 length: 19 amino acids. With CATT, TCRdb re-called clones from the multiplex PCR reads. The repertoire has around 50,000 delta-chain clones, around 1.6% of them found once; the top ten carry approximately 8.6%. Bulk repertoires came from Vgamma9/Vdelta2+ or Vdelta2-negative gammadelta T cells flow-sorted from PBMC. This clonotype was sampled from a pool of human donors (malaria-infected and uninfected, not separated). V is TRDV1 and J is TRDJ1; D call uncertain. Germline matching of the DNA provided the J gene here, since TCRdb leaves it blank. Sequencing input: gamma-delta T cells from blood. The CDR3 here is CALGELPVYGFRNTDELIF. Here the CDR3 DNA reads TGTGCTCTTGGGGAACTGCCGGTCTACGGTTTCCGGAACACCGATGAACTCATCTTT.